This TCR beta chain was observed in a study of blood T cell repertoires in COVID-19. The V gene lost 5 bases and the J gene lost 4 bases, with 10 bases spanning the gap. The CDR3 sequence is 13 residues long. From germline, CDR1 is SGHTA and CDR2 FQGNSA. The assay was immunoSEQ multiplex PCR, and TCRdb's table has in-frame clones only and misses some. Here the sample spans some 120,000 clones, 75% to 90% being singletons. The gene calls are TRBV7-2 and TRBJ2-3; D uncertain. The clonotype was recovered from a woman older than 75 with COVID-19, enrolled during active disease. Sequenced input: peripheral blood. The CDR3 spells CASSPPPADTQYF. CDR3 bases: TGTGCCAGCAGCCCCCCTCCGGCAGATACGCAGTATTTT. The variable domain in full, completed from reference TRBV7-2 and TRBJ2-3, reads GAGVSQSPSNKVTEKGKDVELRCDPISGHTALYWYRQSLGQGLEFLIYFQGNSAPDKSGLPSDRFSAERTGGSVSTLTIQRTQQEDSAVYLCASSPPPADTQYFGPGTRLTVL.